The rows below give T cell receptor beta chains drawn from one sample of a study of blood T cells in healthy people across ages. TCRdb independently ran MiXCR on the 5' RACE reads; one entry per CDR3 protein. The sample holds around 800,000 distinct CDR3 sequences, 60% to 80% seen once. The sample consisted of blood. These receptors were obtained from a man in his thirties or forties in good health. Both conserved end residues are trimmed from each CDR3. D genes are given only for firm matches.

j_call d_call v_call cdr3_aa
TRBJ1-1 TRBD1 TRBV4-1 ASSQSPGQGRGTEAF
TRBJ1-2 - TRBV28 ASSFSGLNYYGYT
TRBJ1-2 TRBD1 TRBV7-2 ASSFSAPGGDGYT
TRBJ2-4 - TRBV7-9 ASSTWDPDIQY
TRBJ2-7 - TRBV20-1 SASRGHSYERY
- - TRBV7-2 ASSFLGYEQY
TRBJ2-7 - TRBV7-9 ASSSNREYEQY
TRBJ2-3 - TRBV9 ASSVDSVTDTQY
TRBJ1-2 TRBD1 TRBV6-5 ASSYSGQGSYGYT
TRBJ2-5 - TRBV12-3/TRBV12-4 ASSPSSGWQY
TRBJ2-5 TRBD2 TRBV6-6 ASSYEVLAGDQETQY
TRBJ2-3 TRBD2 TRBV14 ASSRRTSRKSSTDTQY
TRBJ2-6 - TRBV27 ASSWKSGLGRSGANVLT
TRBJ2-3 - TRBV7-9 ASSLAPGPGFRTDTQY
TRBJ2-1 TRBD1 TRBV5-1 ASSSGTGGGRDNEQF
TRBJ1-2 - TRBV14 ASSQDVRVGT
TRBJ2-7 TRBD2 TRBV3-1 ASSRNFAGDHYEQY
TRBJ2-5 TRBD1 TRBV7-9 ASSGGTGQKQY
TRBJ2-1 TRBD2 TRBV7-3 ASSPTGTSGRNEQF
TRBJ2-3 TRBD1 TRBV9 ASSATGGASTDTQY
TRBJ1-1 - TRBV4-3 ASSQDSGSHDEAF
TRBJ2-5 - TRBV5-1 ASSLGGGGKETQY
TRBJ1-5 - TRBV10-3 ASTGSDNQPQH
TRBJ1-1 TRBD1 TRBV7-3 ASSPGTGGFWDTEAF
TRBJ1-1 TRBD1 TRBV28 ASSARDRQNTEAF
TRBJ1-5 TRBD1 TRBV4-2 ASSRDSGTGRHQPQH
TRBJ1-4 - TRBV29-1 SVAPQGREKLF
TRBJ2-7 - TRBV25-1 ASSGLTPQTVSYEQY
TRBJ2-1 TRBD1 TRBV6-2/TRBV6-3 ASSYLLGQGDNEQF
TRBJ1-1 - TRBV3-1 ASSQVWGNEAF
TRBJ2-6 - TRBV27 ASSLRTDSGANVLT
- TRBD2 TRBV6-2/TRBV6-3 ASSRSAGGIQY
TRBJ2-5 - TRBV20-1 SARTPETQY
- TRBD2 TRBV7-3 ASSVSGGALYEQY
TRBJ2-1 TRBD1 TRBV7-2 ASSLNRGLNEQF
TRBJ2-3 - TRBV4-3 ASSPPAGHTHTGRADTQY
TRBJ2-7 - TRBV6-2/TRBV6-3 ASSYSWGMNPSYEQY
TRBJ1-1 - TRBV2 ASSSTLNTEAF
TRBJ2-7 - TRBV20-1 SARDDRIPSYEQY
TRBJ2-4 - TRBV27 ASSAVLGANIQY
TRBJ2-4 - TRBV9 ASSVGGSGTAGRLAKNIQY
TRBJ2-7 TRBD1 TRBV6-5 ASSYTGGGYEQY
TRBJ2-7 - TRBV27 ASNLSGEQY
TRBJ2-3 - TRBV29-1 SVDGQGVVTDTQY
TRBJ2-1 TRBD2 TRBV11-3 ASSLFPPGGQSYNEQF
TRBJ2-3 TRBD1 TRBV9 ASGTASTDTQY
TRBJ2-2 TRBD1 TRBV4-2 ASSQPHQTGYMTGELF
TRBJ2-1 TRBD1 TRBV12-3/TRBV12-4 ASTRQGAVGEQF
TRBJ2-7 - TRBV20-1 SARVDGVGSEQY
TRBJ2-1 - TRBV27 ASSLLRQRAWDEQF
TRBJ2-4 - TRBV10-3 AVSESRGQQWSQY
TRBJ2-7 - TRBV27 ASSLEYDSYEQY
TRBJ2-7 TRBD1 TRBV11-2 ASTLGTVAYEQY
TRBJ2-3 - TRBV28 ASSLPTVNTDTQY
TRBJ2-7 - TRBV28 ASSLSGYSYEQY
TRBJ2-4 - TRBV7-2 ASSLLVGVSGGGSTDIQY
TRBJ1-4 TRBD1 TRBV2 ASLRGQGEKLF
TRBJ1-2 - TRBV6-2/TRBV6-3 ASSYIYGYT
- - TRBV21-1 ASSKKGVYFYEQY